This passage covers 15 T cell receptor beta chains from one sample sequenced in a study of control samples from healthy donors and cancer patients. The method was immunoSEQ multiplex PCR; TCRdb's version includes in-frame clones alone and lacks a portion of them. The profile shows around 150,000 clones, around 94% of them singletons. What was sequenced was PBMCs. The receptor set was obtained from a man aged 55 to 69 with colorectal cancer.

The chain joins TRBV7-2 to TRBJ1-3; no clear D. This CDR3 spans 13 amino acids. V was trimmed by 5 bases and J by 10 bases, leaving 15 bases between them. CDR1 is SGHTA and CDR2 is FQGNSA in the germline V gene. The CDR3 is CASSPRRIATIYF. The CDR3 DNA reads as TGTGCCAGCAGCCCTCGACGGATTGCTACCATATATTTT.

In its sample, this clone was seen once. This sequence joins TRBV6-5 and TRBJ1-2; TRBD1 might be the D (6 bases). CDR3 length: 16 amino acids. Trimming took 4 bases from V and 0 from J, leaving 15 bases between them. Germline CDR1 reads MNHEY; CDR2 reads SVGAGI. The CDR3 bases are TGTGCCAGCAGTTCCCCGGGACACTTAGCTAACTATGGCTACACCTTC. Translation gives CASSSPGHLANYGYTF.

The chain combines TRBV29-1 with TRBJ1-1; D unresolved. The germline CDR1 and CDR2 sequences are SQVTM and ANQGSEA. This CDR3 has 14 residues. With 5 bases removed from V and 1 base from J, the gap between germline ends came to 14 bases. CDR3 DNA: TGCAGCGTTCCCCCGGGAGGGCGGAACACTGAAGCTTTCTTT. The encoded protein is CSVPPGGRNTEAFF.

The chain combines TRBV7-6 with TRBJ2-3, with D perhaps matching TRBD2 (5 bases). This CDR3 has 14 amino acids. With 0 bases removed from V and 6 bases from J, the gap between germline ends came to 10 bases. Germline lookup yields CDR1 SGHVS and CDR2 FNYEAQ. The CDR3 reads CASSLAPGGDTQYF. The CDR3 nucleotides read TGTGCCAGCAGCTTAGCACCCGGCGGGGATACGCAGTATTTT.

The rearrangement links TRBV10-3 to TRBJ1-5; D uncertain. The germline V and J ends were trimmed by 4 bases and 0 bases, with 10 bases remaining between them. This CDR3 spans 15 amino acids. CDR1 ENHRY and CDR2 SYGVKD come from the germline V gene. The CDR3 spells CAISVSTDSNQPQHF. The CDR3, as DNA: TGTGCCATCAGTGTATCAACAGATAGCAATCAGCCCCAGCATTTT.

The V and J genes are TRBV11-2 and TRBJ1-6, with a possible D match to TRBD1 (6 bases). Germline loops: CDR1 SGHAT, CDR2 FQNNGV. This CDR3 is built from 14 residues. Trimming stripped 6 bases from V and 9 bases from J, with 15 bases between. CDR3: CASSETGAGSPLHF. The CDR3 region has the DNA TGTGCCAGCAGTGAAACGGGGGCGGGTTCACCCCTCCACTTT.

This rearrangement joins TRBV6-5 to TRBJ1-1; TRBD1 might be the D (6 bases). The V gene's germline CDR1 is MNHEY and CDR2 SVGAGI. The length of the CDR3 is 15 residues. Trimming shortened V by 2 bases and J by 10 bases, and 20 bases separated the two germline ends. CDR3: CASSYTGAGSNGAFF. Written as DNA, the CDR3 is TGTGCCAGCAGTTACACGGGGGCGGGTTCGAACGGAGCTTTCTTT.

The CDR3 loop reads CASTPSLETQYF. The CDR3 nucleotides read TGTGCCAGCACACCGTCGCTAGAGACCCAGTACTTC. The chain couples TRBV6-5 to TRBJ2-5; D gene unclear. Trimming cost V 7 bases and J 4 bases, with 10 bases left between them. Per germline, CDR1 MNHEY and CDR2 SVGAGI. The CDR3 has 12 amino acids.

The CDR3 DNA reads as TGCGCCAGCAGCCGTTCGGACAGGGGGGTATCGACTAATGAAAAACTGTTTTTT. Protein sequence: CASSRSDRGVSTNEKLFF. The chain uses TRBV5-1 and TRBJ1-4, with TRBD1 matching over 10 bases. The length of the CDR3 is 18 residues. Trimming removed 4 bases from V and 2 bases from J; junction bases left unmatched: 11. Germline lookup yields CDR1 SGHRS and CDR2 YFSETQ.

This rearrangement joins TRBV4-1 to TRBJ2-5; D gene unclear. V lost 1 base, J lost 5 bases, and 14 bases lay in between. The CDR3 sequence is 15 residues long. From germline, CDR1 is MGHRA and CDR2 YSYEKL. The CDR3 reads CASSQGLVIEETQYF. The CDR3 nucleotides read TGCGCCAGCAGCCAAGGGCTAGTTATAGAGGAGACCCAGTACTTC.

The chain is built from TRBV10-3 and TRBJ1-5; 7 nucleotides match TRBD1. J was trimmed by 2 bases and V by 6 bases; bases with no gene match: 4. The CDR3 contains 14 residues. Per the germline V gene, CDR1 is ENHRY and CDR2 is SYGVKD. Here the CDR3 DNA reads TGTGCCATCAGGCAGGGGGGGGGCAATCAGCCCCAGCATTTT. This sequence encodes CAIRQGGGNQPQHF.

The chain recombines TRBV19 with TRBJ1-3; 9 nucleotides agree with TRBD1. The V gene end was trimmed by 5 bases and the J gene end by 4 bases; junction bases not matched to a gene: 6. From germline, CDR1 is LNHDA and CDR2 SQIVND (reference sequence). CDR3 size: 15 residues. Here the CDR3 reads CASSVGTGYGNTIYF. In DNA, the CDR3 is TGTGCCAGTAGTGTGGGGACAGGGTACGGAAACACCATATATTTT.

CDR3 DNA sequence: TGTGCCAGCAGCCTCTCTGGGGCCAACGTCCTGACTTTC. Translated: CASSLSGANVLTF. The V call is TRBV11-3, the J call TRBJ2-6; no definite D call. The V and J ends lost 5 bases and 0 bases respectively, with 2 bases between them. The CDR3 runs to 13 residues. Germline loops: CDR1 SGHNT, CDR2 YENEEA. Based on the CDR3 plus reference TRBV11-3 and TRBJ2-6, the full variable domain is EAGVVQSPRYKIIEKKQPVAFWCNPISGHNTLYWYLQNLGQGPELLIRYENEEAVDDSQLPKDRFSAERLKGVDSTLKIQPAELGDSAVYLCASSLSGANVLTFGAGSRLTVL.

V usage is TRBV7-2 and J usage is TRBJ1-3; no definite D call. The CDR3 is made up of 16 amino acids. CDR1 and CDR2 from the germline V gene are SGHTA and FQGNSA. Trimming shortened V by 0 bases and J by 0 bases, and 9 bases separated the two germline ends. CDR3 amino acids: CASSLASTSSGNTIYF. The CDR3 DNA is TGTGCCAGCAGCTTAGCCTCGACATCCTCTGGAAACACCATATATTTT.

The chain is built from TRBV2 and TRBJ2-3; 8 positions match TRBD1. With V trimmed by 11 bases and J by 5 bases, 15 bases remained unmatched. This CDR3 has 15 amino acids. The V gene's germline CDR1 is SNHLY and CDR2 FYNNEI. CDR3 coding DNA: TGTGCCTCGATAGAGACAGGGGTTGGTGGAGATACGCAGTATTTT. Translating it yields CASIETGVGGDTQYF. The complete variable domain, with remaining parts taken from reference TRBV2 and TRBJ2-3, reads EPEVTQTPSHQVTQMGQEVILRCVPISNHLYFYWYRQILGQKVEFLVSFYNNEISEKSEIFDDQFSVERPDGSNFTLKIRSTKLEDSAMYFCASIETGVGGDTQYFGPGTRLTVL.